This entry lists 15 T cell receptor beta chains sequenced from one sample in a study of OX40 agonist ivuxolimab in advanced cancers. Here immunoSEQ multiplex PCR was the method, and the copy in TCRdb shows in-frame clones only, minus some. The repertoire holds over 95,000 clones, with roughly nine tenths as singletons. This material consisted of CD4+ or CD8+ T cells sorted from blood, taken in a trial of the OX40 agonist ivuxolimab. These receptors all stem from an adult with an advanced solid tumor such as melanoma, head and neck, liver or kidney cancer.

The genes are TRBV28 and TRBJ2-7; 14 nucleotides align to TRBD2. V shed 5 bases, J shed 6 bases, and the junction held 12 bases outside the gene matches. CDR3 length: 17 amino acids. The V gene's germline CDR1 is MDHEN and CDR2 SYDVKM. DNA of the CDR3: TGTGCCAGCAGTCCCGGGACTAGCGGGAGTGGGTTGTTCGAGCAGTACTTC. It yields the protein CASSPGTSGSGLFEQYF. Based on the CDR3 plus reference TRBV28 and TRBJ2-7, the full variable domain is DVKVTQSSRYLVKRTGEKVFLECVQDMDHENMFWYRQDPGLGLRLIYFSYDVKMKEKGDIPEGYSVSREKKERFSLILESASTNQTSMYLCASSPGTSGSGLFEQYFGPGTRLTVT.

The V and J genes are TRBV4-1 and TRBJ2-5; D gene ambiguous. The germline gives CDR1 MGHRA, CDR2 YSYEKL. Trimming shortened V by 1 base and J by 2 bases, and 11 bases separated the two germline ends. CDR3 length: 15 residues. The CDR3 is CASSQGPAGQETQYF. CDR3 DNA: TGCGCCAGCAGCCAAGGGCCCGCAGGACAAGAGACCCAGTACTTC.

This clone has only a few counts. This sequence joins TRBV6-5 and TRBJ1-1, with D unresolved. This CDR3 is 12 amino acids long. Trimming took off 7 bases at V and 1 base at J, with 7 bases between the two ends. CDR1 and CDR2 from the germline V gene are MNHEY and SVGAGI. The DNA of the CDR3 is TGTGCCAGCAAGGACCCGAACACTGAAGCTTTCTTT. The encoded protein is CASKDPNTEAFF.

CDR3 nucleotides: TGTGCCAGCAGCCGGGGGACAGGGGGCTTCCACGAGCAGTACTTC. It specifies CASSRGTGGFHEQYF. The gene calls are TRBV7-9 and TRBJ2-7, with 12 bases matching TRBD1. The CDR3 loop spans 15 amino acids. Germline V CDR1 and CDR2: SEHNR, FQNEAQ (reference sequence). J was trimmed by 5 bases and V by 5 bases; bases with no gene match: 7.

This chain's CDR3 is CASSIVRGNPTGELFF. DNA for the CDR3: TGTGCCAGTAGTATAGTCAGAGGAAATCCCACCGGGGAGCTGTTTTTT. The chain carries TRBV19 and TRBJ2-2; unclear D gene. Germline CDR1 reads LNHDA; CDR2 reads SQIVND (reference sequence). This CDR3 region has 16 residues. Trimming shortened V by 1 base and J by 4 bases, and 13 bases separated the two germline ends.

This chain uses TRBV9 with TRBJ2-3; TRBD2 matches 7 bases. Germline-derived CDR1 and CDR2 are SGDLS and YYNGEE. This CDR3 has 17 amino acids. J lost 0 bases, V lost 2 bases, and 9 bases had no gene match. In DNA, the CDR3 is TGTGCCAGCAGCGTGAGAGAGAGCGGGACCAGCACAGATACGCAGTATTTT. Its protein is CASSVRESGTSTDTQYF.

The CDR3 DNA is TGTGCCAGCAGCTTAACTTCAGGACTAGCGGGAGGGCCATCGGGGACCCAGTACTTC. Residues: CASSLTSGLAGGPSGTQYF. The chain uses TRBV7-2 and TRBJ2-5; 15 bases are a match to TRBD2. The CDR3 totals 19 residues. CDR1 and CDR2 from the germline V gene are SGHTA and FQGNSA. With 2 bases clipped from V and 7 bases from J, the junction kept 14 bases outside the gene matches.

The chain is built from TRBV7-8 and TRBJ2-7; the match to TRBD2 covers 15 bases. From germline, CDR1 is SGHVS and CDR2 FQNEAQ. V lost 5 bases, J lost 4 bases, and 6 bases stayed unmatched. The CDR3 extends over 16 amino acids. The CDR3 region is CASSQHGTSGRYEQYF. The CDR3 DNA is TGTGCCAGCAGCCAACATGGGACTAGCGGGAGGTACGAGCAGTACTTC.

This clone was observed a handful of times. The rearrangement uses TRBV7-2 and TRBJ2-1; D gene uncertain. V dropped 5 bases and J dropped 11 bases, with 13 bases sitting between them. This CDR3 contains 12 residues. Germline CDR1 SGHTA, CDR2 FQGNSA. Written as DNA, the CDR3 is TGTGCCAGCAGCCCCGGCCGGTGGCAGCAGTTCTTC. This gives the protein CASSPGRWQQFF.

This clone was observed a few times. The rearrangement uses TRBV19 and TRBJ2-2, with 8 bases lining up with TRBD1. The CDR3 runs 16 residues. Germline values: CDR1 LNHDA, CDR2 SQIVND (reference sequence). V trimming: 5 bases; J trimming: 2 bases; junction bases outside the gene matches: 7. The CDR3 spells CASSVLGQGNTGELFF. The CDR3 coding sequence is TGTGCCAGTAGTGTACTAGGACAGGGTAACACCGGGGAGCTGTTTTTT.

This clone occurred once. CDR3 loop: CASSSPGQGVETQYF. The CDR3 nucleotides read TGTGCCAGCAGTTCCCCGGGACAGGGGGTGGAGACCCAGTACTTC. This chain joins TRBV27 and TRBJ2-5; the match to TRBD1 covers 11 bases. CDR3 length: 15 amino acids. Per the germline V gene, CDR1 is MNHEY and CDR2 is SMNVEV (reference sequence). J was trimmed by 5 bases and V by 4 bases; bases with no gene match: 6.

This clone has a handful of counts. The rearrangement joins TRBV7-2 to TRBJ2-7; the D is unclear. In germline, CDR1 is SGHTA, CDR2 FQGNSA. V dropped 1 base and J dropped 4 bases, with 8 bases sitting between them. The CDR3 is 13 amino acids. In DNA form, the CDR3 reads TGTGCCAGCAGCTTAGACCGGAGATACGAGCAGTACTTC. Its protein is CASSLDRRYEQYF.

The chain combines TRBV7-9 with TRBJ2-2, with D unclear. This CDR3 has 15 amino acids. Germline V CDR1 and CDR2: SEHNR, FQNEAQ (reference sequence). Trimming removed 3 bases from V and 1 base from J, with 9 bases in between. This chain's CDR3 is CASSFGYKNTGELFF. The CDR3 DNA reads as TGTGCCAGCAGCTTTGGCTACAAGAACACCGGGGAGCTGTTTTTT.

The chain carries TRBV6-5 and TRBJ1-2, with a tentative D call TRBD1 (6 bases). The CDR3 consists of 12 residues. Per germline, CDR1 MNHEY and CDR2 SVGAGI. V was cut by 5 bases and J by 4 bases, with 8 bases left in between. The CDR3 spells CASSKQGYGYTF. DNA for the CDR3: TGTGCCAGCAGTAAACAGGGCTATGGCTACACCTTC.

V usage is TRBV4-3 and J usage is TRBJ2-7; 7 nucleotides line up with TRBD1. In germline, CDR1 is LGHNA, CDR2 YSLEER. The CDR3 runs to 16 residues. Trimming removed 0 bases from V and 4 bases from J; junction bases left unmatched: 9. CDR3: CASSQDQTGSTYEQYF. In DNA form, the CDR3 reads TGCGCCAGCAGCCAAGATCAGACAGGGTCCACGTACGAGCAGTACTTC.